The 22 T cell receptor beta chains presented below share a single source sample, sequenced in a study of blood T cell repertoires in COVID-19. The assay was immunoSEQ multiplex PCR, and TCRdb's table has in-frame clones only and misses some. This sample carries about 270,000 clones, about 89% of them seen once, and the ten largest clones take around 2.5%. Input material: peripheral blood. The origin of the receptors is a woman between 45 and 60 years old with acute or convalescent COVID-19.

The V call is TRBV30, the J call TRBJ1-1; D ambiguous. V dropped 0 bases and J dropped 5 bases, with 16 bases sitting between them. Germline V gives CDR1 GTSNPN, CDR2 SVGIG (reference sequence). This CDR3 has 15 residues. The CDR3 protein is CAWSVKGQEGTEAFF. The CDR3, as DNA: TGTGCCTGGAGTGTAAAAGGCCAGGAGGGAACTGAAGCTTTCTTT.

On this clone: This same CDR3 is encoded by further DNA sequences in the sample. The chain uses TRBV10-3 and TRBJ2-1; no reliable D call. V gave up 0 bases and J gave up 4 bases, with 7 bases separating them. CDR1 ENHRY and CDR2 SYGVKD come from the germline V gene. The CDR3 is 14 residues long. CDR3 sequence: CAISESGSYNEQFF. The CDR3 DNA reads as TGTGCCATCAGTGAGTCGGGCAGTTACAATGAGCAGTTCTTC.

The J gene is TRBJ2-6, the V gene TRBV14; 8 bases agree with TRBD1. The CDR3 spans 20 residues. Germline V gene lookup returns CDR1 SGHDN and CDR2 FVKESK. V dropped 0 bases and J dropped 2; count of bases not matched to a gene: 12. In nucleotides, the CDR3 is TGTGCCAGCAGCCAAGATTTACGGACAGGGAGGTCCCCTGGGGCCAACGTCCTGACTTTC. Protein: CASSQDLRTGRSPGANVLTF.

The chain recombines TRBV3-1 (or the pseudogene TRBV3-2) with TRBJ2-2; 8 nucleotides match TRBD2. Germline-derived CDR1 and CDR2 are LGHDT and YNNKEL (reference sequence). The trim removed 6 bases at V and 2 bases at J, leaving 2 bases unmatched. This CDR3 is 14 amino acids long. CDR3 in DNA: TGTGCCAGCAGACTAGCGGCAAACACCGGGGAGCTGTTTTTT. It yields the protein CASRLAANTGELFF.

The chain links TRBV7-3 to TRBJ1-2; 10 nucleotides match TRBD1. Germline V gene lookup returns CDR1 SGHTA and CDR2 FQGTGA. The J segment lost 6 bases and the V segment lost 5 bases, leaving 6 bases of the junction unmatched. The CDR3 is 14 residues long. As DNA, the CDR3 is TGTGCCAGCAGCCCCCTCGGGACAGGGGATGGCTACACCTTC. Protein: CASSPLGTGDGYTF.

The V call is TRBV11-3, the J call TRBJ1-1; no definite D call. Between the trimmed V and J ends, which lost 1 base and 1 base, there was a span of 4 bases. CDR3 size: 13 residues. Germline CDR1 SGHNT, CDR2 YENEEA. In DNA, the CDR3 is TGTGCCAGCAGCTTAGGTCAGAACACTGAAGCTTTCTTT. As protein: CASSLGQNTEAFF.

The chain carries TRBV24-1 and TRBJ1-2; 10 nucleotides match TRBD1. With V trimmed by 3 bases and J by 4 bases, 7 bases remained unmatched. Germline loops: CDR1 KGHDR, CDR2 SFDVKD. The CDR3 has 16 residues. The CDR3 region has the DNA TGTGCCACCAGTGATGGGGGGACAGGGGCCTCCTATGGCTACACCTTC. Protein: CATSDGGTGASYGYTF.

The genes are TRBV9 and TRBJ2-1; TRBD2 matches at 8 bases. CDR1 and CDR2 (germline): SGDLS, YYNGEE. CDR3 length: 16 residues. V lost 2 bases, J lost 8 bases, and 12 bases stayed unmatched. CDR3 coding DNA: TGTGCCAGCAGCGTTGGCGGGGGACTAGATTCCCATGAGCAGTTCTTC. Amino acids: CASSVGGGLDSHEQFF.

The J gene is TRBJ2-7, the V gene TRBV5-8; a weak D match, TRBD1 (6 bases). From germline, CDR1 is SGHTS and CDR2 YDEGEE. Trimming pared 2 bases from V and 5 bases from J, leaving 17 bases between. The length of the CDR3 is 15 residues. The CDR3: CASSLKTGTKDEQYF. CDR3 DNA sequence: TGTGCCAGCAGCTTAAAGACCGGGACAAAGGACGAGCAGTACTTC.

The genes are TRBV5-5 and TRBJ1-2; D is unresolved. The V end lost 0 bases, the J end lost 4 bases, and 16 bases lay between the germline ends. In germline, CDR1 is SGHKS, CDR2 YYEKEE (reference sequence). The CDR3 is 16 residues long. CDR3 sequence (DNA): TGTGCCAGCAGCTTGGGTCTAGAGGCAACCATCTATGGCTACACCTTC. It translates to CASSLGLEATIYGYTF.

This sequence joins TRBV4-1 and TRBJ1-2, with D perhaps TRBD1 (6 bases). The V gene's germline CDR1 is MGHRA and CDR2 YSYEKL. V was pared by 4 bases and J by 3 bases, with 18 bases between. This CDR3 spans 16 amino acids. The CDR3 nucleotides read TGCGCCAGCAGCCGGGGGCTTGCGGGGGGCGACTATGGCTACACCTTC. Translation gives CASSRGLAGGDYGYTF.

This chain uses TRBV14 with TRBJ2-1; D might be TRBD1 (6 bases). This CDR3 contains 18 residues. V shed 2 bases and J shed 3 bases, with 20 bases lying between them. The V gene's germline CDR1 is SGHDN and CDR2 FVKESK. The CDR3 DNA reads as TGTGCCAGCAGCCAATCTCTCTTACCCGGGACATTCTACAATGAGCAGTTCTTC. Translation gives CASSQSLLPGTFYNEQFF.

The rearrangement uses TRBV28 and TRBJ1-1; 11 bases map to TRBD1. The CDR3 consists of 16 residues. Trimming at V came to 5 bases and at J to 4 bases, leaving 9 bases not matched to a gene. Germline CDR1 MDHEN, CDR2 SYDVKM. The CDR3, as DNA: TGTGCCAGCAGTGCCCCCGGGACAGGGGGTTCCACTGAAGCTTTCTTT. It codes for CASSAPGTGGSTEAFF.

This chain joins TRBV7-3 and TRBJ2-3; 10 bases line up with TRBD1. There are 15 residues in the CDR3. The germline V gene has CDR1 SGHTA and CDR2 FQGTGA. V lost 5 bases to trimming and J lost 4 bases; unmatched junction nucleotides: 6. CDR3 coding DNA: TGTGCCAGCAGCCCCGGACAGGGGGGTTCAGATACGCAGTATTTT. Its translation: CASSPGQGGSDTQYF.

The chain couples TRBV11-2 to TRBJ2-3; 12 bases match TRBD2. The CDR3 is 17 residues long. Unmatched junction bases numbered 9, after V lost 1 base and J lost 7 bases. In germline, CDR1 is SGHAT, CDR2 FQNNGV. CDR3: CASSLVSLAGGPNTQYF. CDR3 nucleotides: TGTGCCAGCAGCTTAGTCTCGCTAGCGGGAGGGCCAAATACGCAGTATTTT.

The gene calls are TRBV9 and TRBJ2-1; 11 nucleotides match TRBD2. Germline CDR1 is SGDLS and CDR2 is YYNGEE. With 4 bases clipped from V and 7 bases from J, the junction kept 10 bases outside the gene matches. CDR3 length equals 16 residues. The CDR3 loop reads CASSHIAGGAWNEQFF. CDR3 bases: TGTGCCAGCAGCCATATAGCGGGAGGGGCGTGGAATGAGCAGTTCTTC.

In nucleotides, the CDR3 is TGCAGCGTTGATCGTTGGGGGGGGCTAGAGACCCAGTACTTC. Translated, it gives CSVDRWGGLETQYF. This rearrangement joins TRBV29-1 to TRBJ2-5; D is possibly TRBD2 (7 bases). This CDR3 is 14 amino acids long. Between the trimmed V and J ends, which lost 3 bases and 4 bases, there was a span of 15 bases. Looked up from germline, CDR1 is SQVTM and CDR2 is ANQGSEA.

In nucleotides, the CDR3 is TGTGCCAGCAGCCGAGGGCTAGCGGGATGCGAGCAGTACTTC. Its translation is CASSRGLAGCEQYF. The J gene is TRBJ2-7, the V gene TRBV3-1 (or the pseudogene TRBV3-2); TRBD2 aligns across 9 bases. The CDR3 has 14 amino acids. With 4 bases clipped from V and 6 bases from J, the junction kept 7 bases outside the gene matches. CDR1 LGHDT and CDR2 YNNKEL come from the germline V gene (reference sequence).

The chain recombines TRBV6-5 with TRBJ2-2; 7 positions agree with TRBD1. CDR3 length equals 14 residues. J gave up 5 bases and V 1 base, and 1 base lay outside the gene matches. The germline gives CDR1 MNHEY, CDR2 SVGAGI. CDR3 loop: CASSYLQGTGELFF. CDR3 sequence (DNA): TGTGCCAGCAGTTACTTACAGGGGACCGGGGAGCTGTTTTTT.

V gene TRBV11-1 combines with J gene TRBJ1-2, with D perhaps matching TRBD1 (6 bases). This CDR3 has 14 amino acids. Per germline, CDR1 SGHAT and CDR2 FQDESV (reference sequence). V lost 3 bases and J lost 3, with 11 bases in between. The CDR3 loop is CASSLGYRDYGYTF. The CDR3 nucleotides read TGTGCCAGCAGCTTGGGCTACAGGGACTATGGCTACACCTTC.

This chain uses TRBV10-3 with TRBJ2-1, with TRBD2 identical over 10 bases. The germline gives CDR1 ENHRY, CDR2 SYGVKD. This CDR3 is 15 amino acids long. V lost 3 bases and J lost 7; bases outside the gene matches: 6. The CDR3 protein is CAISESLAGANEQFF. The CDR3 coding sequence is TGTGCCATCAGTGAAAGTCTAGCGGGAGCAAATGAGCAGTTCTTC.

The chain carries TRBV7-9 and TRBJ2-7, with a possible D match to TRBD1 (6 bases). The germline CDR1 and CDR2 sequences are SEHNR and FQNEAQ (reference sequence). V was trimmed by 5 bases and J by 2 bases, leaving 22 bases between them. CDR3 size: 17 residues. CDR3 region: CASSHTLGGEKAYEQYF. Written as DNA, the CDR3 is TGTGCCAGCAGCCACACTTTAGGGGGAGAGAAGGCCTACGAGCAGTACTTC.